The rows below give T cell receptor beta chains drawn from one sample of a study of T cells in Graves' hyperthyroidism and ophthalmopathy. From the multiplex PCR reads, TCRdb called clonotypes with MiXCR, one entry per CDR3 protein. The sample contains a few hundred thousand distinct CDR3 sequences, 15% of which appear only once. Material: blood. The receptor source for this set is a woman in her 30s with Graves' hyperthyroidism. CDR3s include the opening cysteine and the closing phenylalanine or tryptophan. The D gene is left open where the match is weak. Part of the rows lack a size; the others show once, few, many or a class for expanded clones.

J: TRBJ1-4; D: .; size: few; length: 15; V: TRBV10-3; DNA: TGTGCCACGAGCATTCGGGACAAGGGGATGGAAAAACTGTTTTTT; CDR3: CATSIRDKGMEKLFF
J: TRBJ2-3; D: TRBD2; size: many; length: 15; V: TRBV7-9; DNA: TGTGCCAGCGCCCCGAGCGGGGTTTGGACAGATACGCAGTATTTT; CDR3: CASAPSGVWTDTQYF
J: TRBJ2-1; D: TRBD2; size: .; length: 15; V: TRBV20-1; DNA: TGCAGTGCTAGAATAGCGGGAAGGCAGTACAATGAGCAGTTCTTC; CDR3: CSARIAGRQYNEQFF
J: TRBJ2-1; D: TRBD2; size: .; length: 14; V: TRBV30; DNA: TGTGCCTGGATCCGACTAGCGGGAGCGGGGGAGCAGTTCTTC; CDR3: CAWIRLAGAGEQFF
J: TRBJ2-7; D: TRBD1; size: many; length: 13; V: TRBV6-5; DNA: TGTGCCAGCAGTTACCCTCCAGGGGGCGAGCAGTACTTC; CDR3: CASSYPPGGEQYF
J: TRBJ2-2; D: TRBD2; size: .; length: 17; V: TRBV12-3/TRBV12-4; DNA: TGTGCCAGCAGTTCCGGGACTAGCGGGAGTCTCACCGGGGAGCTGTTTTTT; CDR3: CASSSGTSGSLTGELFF
J: TRBJ1-1; D: .; size: many; length: 15; V: TRBV20-1; DNA: TGCAGTGCTAGGAGAGGGGATATTATGAACACTGAAGCTTTCTTT; CDR3: CSARRGDIMNTEAFF
J: TRBJ2-1; D: TRBD2; size: few; length: 15; V: TRBV20-1; DNA: TGCAGTGCCGAGACGGTACTAGCGGGACCCAATGAGCAGTTCTTC; CDR3: CSAETVLAGPNEQFF
J: TRBJ2-2; D: .; size: .; length: 16; V: TRBV19; DNA: TGTGCCAGTAGTCCCTACAGGGTTAGGAACACCAGGGAGCTGTTTTTT; CDR3: CASSPYRVRNTRELFF
J: TRBJ1-2; D: TRBD1; size: many; length: 16; V: TRBV3-1; DNA: TGTGCCAGCAGCCGAACAACAGGGGAGGGAGGAGGTGGCTACACCTTC; CDR3: CASSRTTGEGGGGYTF
J: TRBJ2-5; D: TRBD2; size: .; length: 15; V: TRBV7-9; DNA: TGTGCCAGCAGCTTAGGTGGGACTAGCAGCCAGACCCAGTACTTC; CDR3: CASSLGGTSSQTQYF
J: TRBJ2-3; D: .; size: many; length: 15; V: TRBV11-2; DNA: TGTGCCAGCAGCCCGCCGGGACTGCACACAGATACGCAGTATTTT; CDR3: CASSPPGLHTDTQYF
J: TRBJ2-5; D: .; size: many; length: 13; V: TRBV28; DNA: TGTGCCAGCACGTGGGGCCCCCAAGAGACCCAGTACTTC; CDR3: CASTWGPQETQYF
J: TRBJ1-5; D: .; size: many; length: 15; V: TRBV2; DNA: TGTGCCAGCAGCGGGGACTCCGGAGGTAATCAGCCCCAGCATTTT; CDR3: CASSGDSGGNQPQHF
J: TRBJ2-7; D: TRBD2; size: many; length: 14; V: TRBV5-1; DNA: TGCGCCAGCAGCTTGGCTAGCGGGAGTGGCGAGCAGTACTTC; CDR3: CASSLASGSGEQYF
J: TRBJ2-4; D: TRBD2; size: many; length: 14; V: TRBV7-8; DNA: TGTGCCAGCAGCAAGGCTAGCGGGAAAAACATTCAGTACTTC; CDR3: CASSKASGKNIQYF